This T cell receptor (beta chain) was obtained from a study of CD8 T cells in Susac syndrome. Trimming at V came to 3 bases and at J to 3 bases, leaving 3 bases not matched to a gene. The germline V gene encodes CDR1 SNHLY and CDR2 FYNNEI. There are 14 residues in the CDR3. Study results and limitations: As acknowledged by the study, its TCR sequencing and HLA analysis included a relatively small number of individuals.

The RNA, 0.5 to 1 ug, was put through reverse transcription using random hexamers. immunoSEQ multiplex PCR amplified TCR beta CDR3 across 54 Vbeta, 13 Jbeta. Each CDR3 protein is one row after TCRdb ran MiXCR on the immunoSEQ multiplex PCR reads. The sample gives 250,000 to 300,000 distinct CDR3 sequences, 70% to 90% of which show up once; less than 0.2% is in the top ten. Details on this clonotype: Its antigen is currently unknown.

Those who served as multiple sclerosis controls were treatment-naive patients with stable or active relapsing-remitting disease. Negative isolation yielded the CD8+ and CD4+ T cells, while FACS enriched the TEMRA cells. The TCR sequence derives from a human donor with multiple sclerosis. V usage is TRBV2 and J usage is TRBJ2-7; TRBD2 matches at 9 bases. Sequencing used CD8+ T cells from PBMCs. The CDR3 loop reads CASSDVAGDYEQYF. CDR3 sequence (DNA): TGTGCCAGCAGTGATGTAGCGGGAGACTACGAGCAGTACTTC.